These 13 T cell receptor beta chains were all obtained from the same sample, sequenced in a study of shared clonotypes between healthy human individuals. The repertoire was sequenced with immunoSEQ multiplex PCR; TCRdb's copy has only in-frame clones and lacks some. The sample consists of 550,000 to 600,000 clones, around 81% of them appearing once. The sample comprised PBMCs. The receptors here all came from a woman between 40 and 50 years old in good health. Some clones in this sample may be carry-over from other donors' samples.

The chain uses TRBV7-9 and TRBJ1-4; D is possibly TRBD1 (6 bases). V dropped 4 bases and J dropped 3 bases, with 12 bases sitting between them. CDR1 and CDR2 (germline): SEHNR, FQNEAQ (reference sequence). The CDR3 spans 15 residues. CDR3 loop: CASSSRQVSNEKLFF. Written as DNA, the CDR3 is TGTGCCAGCAGCTCCCGACAGGTCTCTAATGAAAAACTGTTTTTT.

The CDR3 nucleotides are TGTGCCAGTAGTCGACAGGGAAATACTGGCTACACCTTC. Protein product: CASSRQGNTGYTF. The chain uses TRBV19 and TRBJ1-2, with 7 positions matching TRBD1. Trimming cost V 5 bases and J 7 bases; bases outside gene matches: 7. Per the germline V gene, CDR1 is LNHDA and CDR2 is SQIVND (reference sequence). This CDR3 is built from 13 residues.

The chain is built from TRBV5-1 and TRBJ2-3; either TRBD1 or TRBD2 may supply D (5 bases each). Trimming removed 2 bases from V and 8 bases from J, with 12 bases in between. The CDR3 sequence is 13 residues long. Per the germline V gene, CDR1 is SGHRS and CDR2 is YFSETQ. The CDR3 here is CASSLSAGTTQYF. The CDR3 nucleotides are TGCGCCAGCAGCTTATCTGCAGGGACTACGCAGTATTTT. The complete variable domain, with remaining parts taken from reference TRBV5-1 and TRBJ2-3, reads KAGVTQTPRYLIKTRGQQVTLSCSPISGHRSVSWYQQTPGQGLQFLFEYFSETQRNKGNFPGRFSGRQFSNSRSEMNVSTLELGDSALYLCASSLSAGTTQYFGPGTRLTVL.

The rearrangement uses TRBV7-8 and TRBJ1-4; 7 bases agree with TRBD1. V was clipped by 1 base and J by 5 bases; unmatched bases: 13. From germline, CDR1 is SGHVS and CDR2 FQNEAQ. The CDR3 extends over 18 amino acids. In nucleotides, the CDR3 is TGTGCCAGCAGCTTAGACTTTTTCACAGGGGCGGGAAATGAAAAACTGTTTTTT. This encodes CASSLDFFTGAGNEKLFF.

The V and J genes are TRBV27 and TRBJ1-2; tentatively, D is TRBD1 (5 bases). Germline-derived CDR1 and CDR2 are MNHEY and SMNVEV (reference sequence). CDR3 length: 15 amino acids. The V end lost 3 bases, the J end lost 2 bases, and 13 bases lay between the germline ends. The CDR3 sequence: CASSFDSLSNYGYTF. In DNA form, the CDR3 reads TGTGCCAGCAGTTTCGACAGCCTTAGCAACTATGGCTACACCTTC.

This clone showed up just a few times. The CDR3 sequence is CASSELAVWGNQPQHF. As DNA, the CDR3 is TGTGCCAGCAGTGAATTAGCGGTTTGGGGCAATCAGCCCCAGCATTTT. The chain is built from TRBV6-1 and TRBJ1-5; no clear D gene. V dropped 2 bases and J dropped 2 bases, with 13 bases sitting between them. Germline CDR1 and CDR2: MNHNS and SASEGT. The CDR3 runs 16 residues.

The chain employs TRBV9 and TRBJ2-1; TRBD2 might be the D (6 bases). Trimming left V 1 base short and J 8 bases short, with 13 bases between. CDR3 length: 14 residues. CDR1 SGDLS and CDR2 YYNGEE come from the germline V gene. The CDR3 DNA reads TGTGCCAGCAGCGTAACGGGAGCAGGGTATGAGCAGTTCTTC. Translating it yields CASSVTGAGYEQFF. Together with reference TRBV9 and TRBJ2-1, the CDR3 gives the full variable domain: DSGVTQTPKHLITATGQRVTLRCSPRSGDLSVYWYQQSLDQGLQFLIQYYNGEERAKGNILERFSAQQFPDLHSELNLSSLELGDSALYFCASSVTGAGYEQFFGPGTRLTVL.

This clone has only a few counts. The V call is TRBV4-1, the J call TRBJ1-4, with D possibly being TRBD1 (5 bases). Trimming shortened V by 1 base and J by 8 bases, and 14 bases separated the two germline ends. Germline CDR1 reads MGHRA; CDR2 reads YSYEKL. The CDR3 runs to 15 residues. The DNA for the CDR3 is TGCGCCAGCAGCCAAGGGGGGACCCTGGGGGAAAAACTGTTTTTT. Its protein is CASSQGGTLGEKLFF.

This clone has just a few counts. The V and J genes are TRBV19 and TRBJ2-7; TRBD2 might be the D (6 bases). CDR1 and CDR2 from the germline V gene are LNHDA and SQIVND (reference sequence). The CDR3 length is 15 residues. V lost 2 bases and J lost 6, with 17 bases in between. The CDR3 sequence: CASSIQARRGIEQYF. For the CDR3, the DNA is TGTGCCAGTAGTATACAGGCCCGGAGGGGAATCGAGCAGTACTTC.

The chain recombines TRBV27 with TRBJ2-2; tentatively, D is TRBD2 (5 bases). In germline, CDR1 is MNHEY, CDR2 SMNVEV (reference sequence). The ends were cut back, 7 bases at V and 0 bases at J, with 18 bases in the middle. CDR3 size: 17 residues. The CDR3 bases are TGTGCCAGCATTAATAGCGTGGGATACGCGAACACCGGGGAGCTGTTTTTT. Its protein product is CASINSVGYANTGELFF.

The chain links TRBV30 to TRBJ1-4; D gene uncertain. The germline V gene encodes CDR1 GTSNPN and CDR2 SVGIG (reference sequence). V lost 1 base and J lost 6, with 12 bases in between. This CDR3 has 14 amino acids. In DNA form, the CDR3 reads TGTGCCTGGAGTGAAACGCGGGCTGATGAAAAACTGTTTTTT. This sequence encodes CAWSETRADEKLFF.

The rearrangement uses TRBV6-1 and TRBJ2-2; 8 nucleotides line up with TRBD1. Germline-derived CDR1 and CDR2 are MNHNS and SASEGT. The CDR3 consists of 14 residues. The V segment lost 7 bases and the J segment 4 bases; nucleotides outside the gene matches: 5. CDR3 nucleotide sequence: TGTGCCAGCATGACAGGGGCGGGCACCGGGGAGCTGTTTTTT. Amino acid sequence: CASMTGAGTGELFF.

A word on this clone: The junction shows a germline mismatch at one end, possibly a read error. The V gene is TRBV18, the J gene TRBJ2-5; no firm D call. The germline V gene has CDR1 KGHSH and CDR2 LQKENI. The CDR3 runs to 12 residues. The CDR3 is CASSEDHETQYF. CDR3 DNA sequence: TGTGCCAGCTCAGAGGACCATGAGACCCAGTACTTC.